A single sample gave rise to the 27 T cell receptor beta chains below, sequenced in a study of spatial heterogeneity in lung cancer. This sample's time point: sample taken at primary tumor resection. Sequencing covered unsorted whole RNA taken from tumor, nontumor lung or frozen PBMC. TCRdb reprocessed the 5' RACE reads via MiXCR and lists one record per CDR3 protein. The sample shows about 56,000 distinct CDR3 sequences, approximately 8% of them seen only once. This specimen was PBMCs, taken at surgery. The receptors stem from a female donor with early-stage non-small cell lung cancer.

The rearrangement joins TRBV7-8 to TRBJ2-1, with 12 bases fitting TRBD1. The CDR3 covers 15 residues. Germline V lookup: CDR1 SGHVS, CDR2 FQNEAQ. Trimming took 5 bases from V and 6 from J; bases not matched to a gene: 5. The CDR3 spells CASSGTGGAGNEQFF. The DNA of the CDR3 is TGTGCCAGCAGCGGGACAGGGGGCGCGGGCAATGAGCAGTTCTTC.

This clonotype has just a few counts. The chain recombines TRBV28 with TRBJ1-5, with TRBD1 identical over 7 bases. The germline V gene encodes CDR1 MDHEN and CDR2 SYDVKM. V gave up 7 bases and J gave up 3 bases; unmatched junction bases: 9. CDR3 length equals 15 residues. CDR3 loop: CASTRSTGINQPQHF. The CDR3 DNA sequence: TGTGCCAGCACCAGATCGACAGGGATCAATCAGCCCCAGCATTTT.

The J gene is TRBJ1-1, the V gene TRBV3-1, with 8 bases lining up with TRBD1. CDR3 length: 15 amino acids. Unmatched junction bases numbered 4, after V lost 4 bases and J lost 0 bases. CDR1 and CDR2 (germline): LGHDT, YNNKEL (reference sequence). CDR3 residues: CASSPQTGVNTEAFF. In DNA, the CDR3 is TGTGCCAGCAGCCCTCAGACAGGGGTGAACACTGAAGCTTTCTTT.

This clonotype has a count of ten or more. The chain has TRBV12-3 or TRBV12-4 and TRBJ1-4; no definite D call. The CDR3 sequence is 13 residues long. V was pared by 6 bases and J by 8 bases, with 13 bases between. This CDR3 is CASSRGLREKLFF. The CDR3 nucleotides read TGTGCCAGCAGCCGAGGGCTTCGGGAAAAACTGTTTTTT.

V is TRBV11-2 and J is TRBJ1-1; TRBD1 matches 9 bases. Germline trimming cut 5 bases from V and 5 bases from J; bases unmatched to any gene: 3. This CDR3 comprises 13 residues. Per germline, CDR1 SGHAT and CDR2 FQNNGV. CDR3 amino acids: CASSLGTGTEAFF. In nucleotides, the CDR3 is TGTGCCAGCAGCCTGGGGACAGGGACTGAAGCTTTCTTT.

This clonotype was observed a few times. V usage is TRBV7-2 and J usage is TRBJ2-1; 7 nucleotides align to TRBD2. CDR1 and CDR2 (germline): SGHTA, FQGNSA. Trimming at V came to 5 bases and at J to 10 bases, leaving 11 bases not matched to a gene. CDR3 length: 14 amino acids. The DNA for the CDR3 is TGTGCCAGCAGCCTAGAGGCTGCTAGCGGCGAGCAGTTCTTC. This gives the protein CASSLEAASGEQFF.

This clonotype was seen a handful of times. The J gene is TRBJ1-2, the V gene TRBV9; unclear D gene. There are 15 residues in the CDR3. CDR1 and CDR2 from the germline V gene are SGDLS and YYNGEE. V was cut by 2 bases and J by 4 bases, with 15 bases left in between. The CDR3 DNA reads as TGTGCCAGCAGCGTGACCGCAGACACCGTCTATGGCTACACCTTC. Amino acid sequence: CASSVTADTVYGYTF.

This clonotype was counted ten times or more. The CDR3 is CASSEGGGTGTDTQYF. The CDR3 bases are TGTGCCAGCAGCGAGGGGGGAGGGACTGGCACAGATACGCAGTATTTT. The V and J genes are TRBV9 and TRBJ2-3, with a weak D call TRBD2 (7 bases). The V gene lost 3 bases and the J gene lost 1 base, with 15 bases spanning the gap. The CDR3 covers 16 residues. The V gene's germline CDR1 is SGDLS and CDR2 YYNGEE.

The sample holds a few counts of this clonotype. V usage is TRBV5-4 and J usage is TRBJ1-2; 7 nucleotides agree with TRBD1. Per the germline V gene, CDR1 is SGHNT and CDR2 is YYREEE (reference sequence). V shed 4 bases, J shed 7 bases, and the junction held 10 bases outside the gene matches. The CDR3 has 14 residues. CDR3 sequence reads: CASSTGQARGGYTF. CDR3 DNA: TGTGCCAGCAGCACCGGACAGGCCAGGGGTGGCTACACCTTC.

This clonotype was seen repeatedly, ten times or more. V and J are TRBV11-2 and TRBJ2-1; 9 bases fit TRBD2. Trimming cost V 5 bases and J 6 bases; bases outside gene matches: 5. CDR1 SGHAT and CDR2 FQNNGV come from the germline V gene. The CDR3 is made up of 14 amino acids. Here the CDR3 reads CASSTGLAGNEQFF. CDR3 coding DNA: TGTGCCAGCAGCACGGGACTAGCAGGCAATGAGCAGTTCTTC.

This clonotype came up once. The final CDR3 position lacks the conserved phenylalanine or tryptophan, pointing to a likely read error. The DNA of the CDR3 is TGTGCCAGCAGCTCTCCCCCGACTAGCGGGAGAAATGAGCAGTTCTAC. Translating it yields CASSSPPTSGRNEQFY. This chain joins TRBV5-4 and TRBJ2-1; TRBD2 agrees at 12 bases. The CDR3 has 16 amino acids. J lost 7 bases, V lost 3 bases, and 8 bases had no gene match. Germline V gives CDR1 SGHNT, CDR2 YYREEE (reference sequence).

The genes are TRBV12-3 or TRBV12-4 and TRBJ2-4, with D unclear. This CDR3 is 15 amino acids long. Trimming removed 7 bases at V and 5 bases at J, with 18 bases between. The CDR3 loop reads CASTDRVQVQNIQYF. The CDR3 DNA reads as TGTGCCAGCACCGACCGGGTTCAGGTCCAAAACATTCAGTACTTC.

This clonotype came up a few times. The CDR3 sequence: CASSEGTGIQETQYF. DNA of the CDR3: TGTGCCAGCAGTGAAGGGACAGGGATACAAGAGACCCAGTACTTC. The J gene is TRBJ2-5, the V gene TRBV6-1; TRBD1 agrees at 8 bases. Germline loops: CDR1 MNHNS, CDR2 SASEGT. The CDR3 runs to 15 residues. Trimming took 1 base from V and 2 from J; bases not matched to a gene: 3.

This clonotype has just a few counts. This sequence joins TRBV29-1 and TRBJ1-1; D is unclear. The CDR3 totals 13 residues. Germline V gives CDR1 SQVTM, CDR2 ANQGSEA. The ends were cut back, 7 bases at V and 4 bases at J, with 16 bases in the middle. CDR3 sequence: CSALQLRSTEAFF. CDR3 nucleotides: TGCAGCGCACTCCAGCTTCGGAGCACTGAAGCTTTCTTT.

This clonotype was counted a few times. V is TRBV29-1 and J is TRBJ1-3; a weak D match, TRBD1 (6 bases). In germline, CDR1 is SQVTM, CDR2 ANQGSEA. Trimming removed 6 bases from V and 4 bases from J, with 13 bases in between. This CDR3 comprises 13 residues. This chain's CDR3 is CSVEGGRGNTIYF. The CDR3 nucleotides are TGCAGCGTCGAGGGGGGGCGCGGAAACACCATATATTTT.

At least ten counts were recorded for this clonotype. The chain uses TRBV29-1 and TRBJ2-3; a weak D match, TRBD2 (7 bases). V lost 3 bases and J 2 bases, leaving 12 bases between the germline ends. The CDR3 totals 14 residues. The V gene's germline CDR1 is SQVTM and CDR2 ANQGSEA. In DNA form, the CDR3 reads TGCAGCGTTGAGGGGGCGGGGGCCACAGATACGCAGTATTTT. It codes for CSVEGAGATDTQYF.

This clonotype was recorded many times. The gene calls are TRBV10-1 and TRBJ2-3; 7 nucleotides match TRBD2. Germline values: CDR1 WNHNN, CDR2 SYGVQD (reference sequence). CDR3 length: 14 residues. Germline trimming cut 5 bases from V and 4 bases from J; bases unmatched to any gene: 6. CDR3 DNA: TGCGCCAGCAGTCCTAGCGGTGGGGCAGATACGCAGTATTTT. Amino acids: CASSPSGGADTQYF.

This clonotype has a handful of counts. This chain uses TRBV7-9 with TRBJ2-7; 9 bases are shared with TRBD2. This CDR3 spans 14 amino acids. The J segment lost 6 bases and the V segment lost 5 bases, leaving 8 bases of the junction unmatched. Germline V gene data show CDR1 as SEHNR and CDR2 as FQNEAQ (reference sequence). The CDR3 bases are TGTGCCAGCAGCCTCTCATTGACTAGCGGCGAGCAGTACTTC. It translates to CASSLSLTSGEQYF. Full variable domain (missing parts from reference TRBV7-9 and TRBJ2-7): DTGVSQNPRHKITKRGQNVTFRCDPISEHNRLYWYRQTLGQGPEFLTYFQNEAQLEKSRLLSDRFSAERPKGSFSTLEIQRTEQGDSAMYLCASSLSLTSGEQYFGPGTRLTVT.

The chain employs TRBV21-1 and TRBJ2-7; TRBD1, the table's D call, lacks a check against the DNA. TRBV21-1 is recorded as a pseudogene. The CDR3 contains 18 residues. CDR3 coding DNA: TGTGCCAGCAGCAAAGTAACCGAGACAGGTTCAGCTTCCTACGAGCAGTACGTC. Encoded protein: CASSKVTETGSASYEQYV.

The J gene is TRBJ1-1, the V gene TRBV20-1, with a possible D match to TRBD1 (6 bases). The CDR3 covers 14 residues. V was cut by 6 bases and J by 1 base, with 15 bases left in between. The germline CDR1 and CDR2 sequences are DFQATT and SNEGSKA (reference sequence). The CDR3 loop reads CSARRGGTNTEAFF. The CDR3 bases are TGCAGTGCCCGTCGGGGGGGCACGAACACTGAAGCTTTCTTT.

This clonotype was recorded a few times. This chain links TRBV20-1 with TRBJ1-5; 9 nucleotides line up with TRBD1. Germline lookup yields CDR1 DFQATT and CDR2 SNEGSKA (reference sequence). This CDR3 has 16 residues. Trimming took 7 bases from V and 0 from J; bases not matched to a gene: 10. The CDR3 sequence is CSVGDRDPYSNQPQHF. CDR3 coding DNA: TGCAGTGTTGGGGACAGGGATCCCTATAGCAATCAGCCCCAGCATTTT.

This clonotype was seen at least ten times. The chain is built from TRBV12-3 or TRBV12-4 and TRBJ1-5; 8 nucleotides match TRBD1. The V gene end was trimmed by 6 bases and the J gene end by 4 bases; junction bases not matched to a gene: 8. The CDR3 contains 15 residues. The CDR3 sequence is CASRSSGTGNQPQHF. The DNA of the CDR3 is TGTGCCAGCAGATCCTCTGGGACAGGAAATCAGCCCCAGCATTTT.

The genes are TRBV12-3 or TRBV12-4 and TRBJ1-5; D is unresolved. The CDR3 is 14 residues long. V gave up 4 bases and J gave up 2 bases, with 9 bases separating them. CDR3 nucleotide sequence: TGTGCCAGCAGTTGGGGTCCAGGCAATCAGCCCCAGCATTTT. Its translation is CASSWGPGNQPQHF.

This clonotype came up many times. This chain joins TRBV28 and TRBJ1-2; the match to TRBD1 covers 9 bases. The CDR3 loop spans 14 amino acids. Trimming at V came to 4 bases and at J to 8 bases, leaving 8 bases not matched to a gene. The germline CDR1 and CDR2 sequences are MDHEN and SYDVKM. The CDR3 DNA sequence: TGTGCCAGCAGTTCCCTACAGGGGGCCTGGGGCTACACCTTC. Its protein is CASSSLQGAWGYTF.

This clonotype was detected many times. The V call is TRBV28, the J call TRBJ1-2, with TRBD1 matching over 7 bases. Per germline, CDR1 MDHEN and CDR2 SYDVKM. V trimming: 1 base; J trimming: 8 bases; junction bases outside the gene matches: 13. The CDR3 is made up of 16 amino acids. The CDR3 DNA reads as TGTGCCAGCAGTTTATCCGCCCGACAGGGAGGAGTAGGCTACACCTTC. It translates to CASSLSARQGGVGYTF.

This clonotype was found many times. The rearrangement links TRBV6-1 to TRBJ2-5; D possibly uses TRBD1 or TRBD2 (5 bases each). Trimming left V 2 bases short and J 1 base short, with 8 bases between. The CDR3 consists of 14 residues. Germline V gene sequence: CDR1 MNHNS, CDR2 SASEGT. The CDR3 spells CASSETGGQETQYF. The CDR3 bases are TGTGCCAGCAGTGAAACTGGGGGCCAAGAGACCCAGTACTTC.

V and J are TRBV28 and TRBJ2-7; 12 nucleotides match TRBD1. Germline values: CDR1 MDHEN, CDR2 SYDVKM. The V and J ends lost 6 bases and 7 bases, in that order; junction bases with no gene match: 13. CDR3 size: 16 residues. The CDR3 sequence: CASRRMTGQGAREQYF. Here the CDR3 DNA reads TGTGCCAGCAGGAGAATGACGGGACAGGGGGCCCGGGAGCAGTACTTC.